Shown below are 10 T cell receptor beta chains from a single sample sequenced in a study of T cell responses to AZD1222 COVID-19 vaccine. Here immunoSEQ multiplex PCR was the method, and the copy in TCRdb shows in-frame clones only, minus some. The sample consists of about 75,000 clones, about nine tenths of them appearing once. Material: peripheral blood, obtained 28 days after the second AZD1222 dose. The receptors originated from an adult who received the AZD1222 COVID-19 vaccine.

This chain connects TRBV3-1 (or the pseudogene TRBV3-2) to TRBJ1-1, with D hard to call. Trimming took off 2 bases at V and 3 bases at J, with 13 bases between the two ends. CDR1 is LGHDT, CDR2 YNNKEL, per germline (reference sequence). This CDR3 has 15 amino acids. The CDR3 DNA reads as TGTGCCAGCAGCCAACGTATCGTCGGAGACACTGAAGCTTTCTTT. Protein product: CASSQRIVGDTEAFF.

The V call is TRBV5-5, the J call TRBJ2-5, with D possibly TRBD2 on 5 matching bases. V dropped 4 bases and J dropped 2 bases, with 15 bases sitting between them. Germline V lookup: CDR1 SGHKS, CDR2 YYEKEE (reference sequence). The CDR3 loop spans 15 amino acids. DNA for the CDR3: TGTGCCAGCAGCCTGCTCGGGATTCCTCAAGAGACCCAGTACTTC. Encoded protein: CASSLLGIPQETQYF.

This chain links TRBV2 with TRBJ1-3; D might be TRBD1 (5 bases). The CDR3 sequence is 13 residues long. V was shortened by 7 bases and J by 4 bases, with 11 bases between the two germline ends. Germline V gives CDR1 SNHLY, CDR2 FYNNEI. For the CDR3, the DNA is TGTGCCAGCACTGGACACTCCGGAAACACCATATATTTT. Protein sequence: CASTGHSGNTIYF.

The chain joins TRBV6-4 to TRBJ2-1, with D possibly TRBD2 on 6 matching bases. Germline lookup yields CDR1 MRHNA and CDR2 SNTAGT. Between the trimmed V and J ends, which lost 0 bases and 2 bases, there was a span of 8 bases. The CDR3 runs 15 residues. The CDR3 here is CASSDSGSTYNEQFF. The CDR3 region has the DNA TGTGCCAGCAGTGACTCCGGGAGTACCTACAATGAGCAGTTCTTC.

This rearrangement joins TRBV9 to TRBJ2-7; 12 nucleotides line up with TRBD2. The CDR3 has 16 residues. CDR1 is SGDLS, CDR2 YYNGEE, per germline. V shed 3 bases, J shed 5 bases, and the junction held 9 bases outside the gene matches. In DNA form, the CDR3 reads TGTGCCAGCAGCGGTCCTAGCGGGGGGGCAAGAGACGAGCAGTACTTC. Translated, it gives CASSGPSGGARDEQYF.

This rearrangement joins TRBV18 to TRBJ2-7, with D perhaps being TRBD1 or TRBD2 (5 bases each). Germline V gives CDR1 KGHSH, CDR2 LQKENI. This CDR3 has 13 residues. The V and J ends lost 3 bases and 6 bases respectively, with 12 bases between them. Here the CDR3 reads CASSPGPGREQYF. In nucleotides, the CDR3 is TGTGCCAGCTCACCGGGACCGGGACGCGAGCAGTACTTC.

The chain recombines TRBV5-1 with TRBJ1-4; no reliable D call. V lost 5 bases and J lost 8, with 16 bases in between. CDR3 size: 14 residues. In germline, CDR1 is SGHRS, CDR2 YFSETQ. CDR3 sequence: CASRLQPGGEKLFF. The CDR3 nucleotides read TGCGCCAGCAGACTACAGCCCGGAGGAGAAAAACTGTTTTTT.

The rearrangement joins TRBV28 to TRBJ2-7, with D perhaps matching TRBD1 (5 bases). CDR3 size: 14 residues. Trimming pared 3 bases from V and 4 bases from J, leaving 13 bases between. Germline-derived CDR1 and CDR2 are MDHEN and SYDVKM. CDR3 DNA sequence: TGTGCCAGCAGTTTTCAAGGGGCTCGATACGAGCAGTACTTC. Protein sequence: CASSFQGARYEQYF. Drawing the rest from reference TRBV28 and TRBJ2-7, the complete variable domain is DVKVTQSSRYLVKRTGEKVFLECVQDMDHENMFWYRQDPGLGLRLIYFSYDVKMKEKGDIPEGYSVSREKKERFSLILESASTNQTSMYLCASSFQGARYEQYFGPGTRLTVT.

The chain joins TRBV11-3 to TRBJ2-3; weak D call: TRBD2 (6 bases). The CDR3 has 16 amino acids. The germline CDR1 and CDR2 sequences are SGHNT and YENEEA. V was trimmed by 3 bases and J by 3 bases, leaving 16 bases between them. The CDR3 sequence is CASSFSGSQRTDTQYF. The CDR3 DNA reads as TGTGCCAGCAGCTTCAGCGGGTCCCAGAGAACAGATACGCAGTATTTT.

The V and J genes are TRBV11-3 and TRBJ2-3; D might be TRBD1 (7 bases). V gave up 1 base and J gave up 6 bases, with 14 bases separating them. CDR1 and CDR2 (germline): SGHNT, YENEEA. The length of the CDR3 is 15 residues. The CDR3 bases are TGTGCCAGCAGCTTAGGAGGAGGGGGCGAGGATACGCAGTATTTT. Its translation: CASSLGGGGEDTQYF.